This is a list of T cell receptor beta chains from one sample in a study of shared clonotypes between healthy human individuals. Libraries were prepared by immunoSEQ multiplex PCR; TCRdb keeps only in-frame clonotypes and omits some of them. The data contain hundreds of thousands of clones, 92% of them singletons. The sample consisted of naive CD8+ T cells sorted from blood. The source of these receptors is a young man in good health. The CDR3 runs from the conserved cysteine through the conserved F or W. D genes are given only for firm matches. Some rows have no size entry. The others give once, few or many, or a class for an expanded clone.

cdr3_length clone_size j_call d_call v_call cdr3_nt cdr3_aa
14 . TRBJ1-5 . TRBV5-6 TGTGCCAGCAGCTGGGGAGGGGTTGTTCAGCCCCAGCATTTT CASSWGGVVQPQHF
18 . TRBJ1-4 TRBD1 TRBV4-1 TGCGCCAGCAGCCAACGAGTCCCGGGACAGGGAACTAATGAAAAACTGTTTTTT CASSQRVPGQGTNEKLFF
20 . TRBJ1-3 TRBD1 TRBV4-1 TGCGCCAGCAGCCAAGATCGAATGGATTGGACAGGGGAATTTGGAAACACCATATATTTT CASSQDRMDWTGEFGNTIYF
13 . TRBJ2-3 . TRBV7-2 TGTGCCAGCAGCTTTTGGGGAGCAGATACGCAGTATTTT CASSFWGADTQYF
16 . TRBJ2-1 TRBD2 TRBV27 TGTGCCAGCAGCCTCCGAACGGGAGGGCATAATGATGAGCAGTTCTTC CASSLRTGGHNDEQFF
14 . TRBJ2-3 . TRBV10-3 TGTGCCATCAGTGTCGCCGTTTCCACAGATACGCAGTATTTT CAISVAVSTDTQYF
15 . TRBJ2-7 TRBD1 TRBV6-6 TGTGCCAGCAGTTACTCGGGGACAGGGGGCTACGAGCAGTACTTC CASSYSGTGGYEQYF
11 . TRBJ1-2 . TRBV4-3 TGCGCCAGCAGCCACTCCGATGGCTACACCTTC CASSHSDGYTF
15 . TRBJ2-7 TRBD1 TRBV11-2 TGTGCCAGCAGCCTCGGACAGGACCTCCGATTCGAGCAGTACTTC CASSLGQDLRFEQYF
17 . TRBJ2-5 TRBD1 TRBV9 TGTGCCAGCAGCGAGCGACAGGGGGTGGAGGTCGGGGAGACCCAGTACTTC CASSERQGVEVGETQYF
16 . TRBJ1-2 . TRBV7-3 TGTGCCAGCAGCGATCCAGCAGACGCTTGGACCTATGGCTACACCTTC CASSDPADAWTYGYTF
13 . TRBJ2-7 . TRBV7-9 TGTGCCAGCAGCTTCTTAGATGAGGACGAGCAGTACTTC CASSFLDEDEQYF
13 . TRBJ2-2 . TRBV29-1 TGCAGCGTTGAAGGGCAGAACACCGGGGAGCTGTTTTTT CSVEGQNTGELFF
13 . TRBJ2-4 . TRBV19 TGTGCCAGTAGTATAGGTGGGGCAAGCATTCAGTACTTC CASSIGGASIQYF
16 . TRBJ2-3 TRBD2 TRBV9 TGTGCCAGCAGCGTCAAACTAGCGGAAAACACAGATACGCAGTATTTT CASSVKLAENTDTQYF
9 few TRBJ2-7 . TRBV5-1 TGCGCCAGCAGTTACGAGCAGTACTTC CASSYEQYF
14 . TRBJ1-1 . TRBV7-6 TGTGCCAGCAGCCAAAACAGGGTTTTTACTGAAGCTTTCTTT CASSQNRVFTEAFF
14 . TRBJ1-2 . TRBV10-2 TGCGCCAGCAGTGAGGACTCGTTCGGGGATGGCTACACCTTC CASSEDSFGDGYTF
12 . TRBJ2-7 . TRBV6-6 TGTGCCAGCAGTTACGACGATTACGAGCAGTACTTC CASSYDDYEQYF
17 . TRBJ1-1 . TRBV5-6 TGTGCCAGCAGCTTGAGTGTGGGGGCGTTGGTGAACACTGAAGCTTTCTTT CASSLSVGALVNTEAFF
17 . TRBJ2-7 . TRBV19 TGTGCCAGTAGTATAGATCCCCCCGGACAGAGCTCCTACGAGCAGTACTTC CASSIDPPGQSSYEQYF
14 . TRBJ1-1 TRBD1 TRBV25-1 TGTGCCAGCAGTAGAGGACAGGGTCCCACTGAAGCTTTCTTT CASSRGQGPTEAFF
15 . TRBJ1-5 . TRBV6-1 TGTGCCAGCAGTGAATTTCTAGTGGGGAATCAGCCCCAGCATTTT CASSEFLVGNQPQHF
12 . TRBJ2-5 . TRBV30 TGTGCCTGGTCGACCCTCCAAGAGACCCAGTACTTC CAWSTLQETQYF
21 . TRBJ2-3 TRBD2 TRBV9 TGTGCCAGCAGCGTAGACCGTCCCGGACTAGCGGGTATGGGTAGCACAGATACGCAGTATTTT CASSVDRPGLAGMGSTDTQYF
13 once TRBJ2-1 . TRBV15 TGTGCCACCAGCCCCTGGAGTAACAATGAGCAGTTCTTC CATSPWSNNEQFF
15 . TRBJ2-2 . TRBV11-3 TGTGCCAGCAGCTTAACAGGGCCGGGAACCGGGGAGCTGTTTTTT CASSLTGPGTGELFF
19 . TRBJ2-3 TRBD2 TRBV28 TGTGCCAGCAGTTTACGAGACTCATCGCGGGAGTACTATACAGATACGCAGTATTTT CASSLRDSSREYYTDTQYF
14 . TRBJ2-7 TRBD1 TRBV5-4 TGTGCCAGCAGCTCTAGGGACAGGGTGCAGGAGCAGTACTTC CASSSRDRVQEQYF
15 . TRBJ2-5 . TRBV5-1 TGCGCCAGCAGCCCGGAAGTTCAGGGCAGGGAGACCCAGTACTTC CASSPEVQGRETQYF
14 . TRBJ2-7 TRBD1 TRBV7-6 TGTGCCAGCAGCTTAGAACAGGGGGCTTACGAGCAGTACTTC CASSLEQGAYEQYF
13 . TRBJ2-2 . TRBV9 TGTGCCAGCAGCGTAGTGTCCACCGGGGAGCTGTTTTTT CASSVVSTGELFF
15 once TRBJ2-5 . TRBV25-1 TGTGCCAGCAGTGAATGGACGGCGGAAGGGAAGGGCCAGTACTTC CASSEWTAEGKGQYF
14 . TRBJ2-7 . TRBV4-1 TGCGCCAGCAGCCAAGGGAAGGGCCTCGGGGAGCAGTACTTC CASSQGKGLGEQYF
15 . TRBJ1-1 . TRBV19 TGTGCCAGTAGTATAGGGTTCACCTGGGGCACTGAAGCTTTCTTT CASSIGFTWGTEAFF
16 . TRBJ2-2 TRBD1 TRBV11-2 TGTGCCAGCAGCCAGAGACAGGGGGCCTTCACCGGGGAGCTGTTTTTT CASSQRQGAFTGELFF
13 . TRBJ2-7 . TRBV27 TGTGCCAGCAGTTACGACAGATCCTACGAGCAGTACTTC CASSYDRSYEQYF
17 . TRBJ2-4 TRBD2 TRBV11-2 TGTGCCAGCAGCTTAGGGACTAGCGGGACATACAAAAACATTCAGTACTTC CASSLGTSGTYKNIQYF